Given below is one TCR beta chain in context. Antigen specificity is unknown. Time point indicated: baseline pretreatment blood. The treatment was: 15 Gy SBRT to primary tumor, nephrectomy 4 weeks later. Blood was sampled at baseline, 2 weeks and 4 weeks after SBRT. The tumor was a clear cell renal cell carcinoma. These data come from a study of radiation and T cells in renal cell carcinoma. Whole-study context: Nephrectomy followed 15 Gy stereotactic body radiation by 4 weeks.

The CDR3 loop spans 16 amino acids. The junction had 9 bases not matched to a gene; V was cut back by 4 bases and J by 2 bases. Germline CDR1 is MNHNS and CDR2 is SASEGT. Regarding the study as a whole: No pretreatment tumor biopsies were available for baseline clonotypes.

Data came from immunoSEQ multiplex PCR; TCRdb stores just in-frame clones and leaves some out. The table has about 150,000 clones, about 88% seen once. The clonotype was recovered from a woman in her sixties or seventies with renal cell carcinoma. The sequencing used blood, collected from a patient whose treatment included radiotherapy and nephrectomy. The V gene is TRBV6-1, the J gene TRBJ2-7; 9 bases agree with TRBD1. The CDR3 DNA sequence: TGTGCCAGCAGTGTTTTTTGGACAGGGGCTACCTACGAGCAGTACTTC. Amino acids: CASSVFWTGATYEQYF.